This T cell receptor beta chain was observed in a study of cytomegalovirus exposure and HLA in healthy donors. PCR used 60 Vbeta primers and 13 Jbeta primers. How the authors handled the data: An analysis that came later counted approximately 76 million unique TCR beta chains, approximately 9.9 million shared. Assay: immunoSEQ multiplex PCR; the TCRdb copy retains only in-frame clones and omits some. That table furnishes V, J and clone size, whereas the DNA furnished D and trimming. The table records about 110,000 clones, roughly 75% of them present only once. Germline V CDR1 and CDR2: KGHSH, LQKENI. The V gene lost 3 bases and the J gene lost 3 bases, with 6 bases spanning the gap. This CDR3 contains 12 residues. On this clone: Its specificity is not known.

The study's findings and limits: Among TCR sequences, most were rare, though some public TCRs appeared in many donors. Immune exposure information comprised only CMV serostatus. Cytomegalovirus association was assigned to about 150 TCR beta chains.

The clonotype comes from a man in his forties in good health and CMV-seronegative. The sequenced material came from PBMCs. This sequence joins TRBV18 and TRBJ2-7; no definite D call. The CDR3 reads CASSPTGYEQYF. CDR3 nucleotides: TGTGCCAGCTCACCCACTGGCTACGAGCAGTACTTC.